This record covers a single T cell receptor beta chain. The data stem from a study of PD-1 blockade in mismatch repair-deficient tumors. V gave up 3 bases and J gave up 9 bases; unmatched junction bases: 6. The CDR3 has 15 residues. Germline V gene data show CDR1 as LNHDA and CDR2 as SQIVND (reference sequence). Sequencing used immunoSEQ multiplex PCR; TCRdb keeps in-frame clones, though not all of them. Of roughly 120,000 clones listed, around 80% are singletons. Specimen: peripheral blood, collected roughly 13 months after starting pembrolizumab. The V and J genes are TRBV19 and TRBJ2-1; 12 bases are shared with TRBD2. The clonotype comes from an adult with mismatch repair-deficient cancer. CDR3 coding DNA: TGTGCCAGTAGTATTGAGACTAGCGGGAGTCGTGAGCAGTTCTTC. Translated: CASSIETSGSREQFF.